The subject of this entry is one T cell receptor beta chain. This clone's antigen is unknown. It has no much larger one-base neighbor in the sample; base qualities were not kept. The germline ends are 14 bases apart after V is trimmed by 2 bases and J by 4 bases. CDR1 and CDR2 (KGHSH, LQKENI) derive from the germline V gene. From the cysteine up to the phenylalanine, the CDR3 has a length of 16 residues. Only the CDR3 DNA stays, 48 bases, in frame from base 1. Patients had fewer naive CD4 and especially CD8 T cells, with expanded effector memory subpopulations. Before TCR sequencing, CD3+CD4+ T cells were sorted out of fresh PBMCs. This sample stems from a study of immunodeficiency (dated by TCRdb to the late 2010s). Describing the broader study: Repertoire analysis was done to look for VDJ recombination defects and oligoclonality. Study-level results and caveats: V-J pairing and productive entropy in CD4+ T cells appeared similar in patients and controls. Based on top-100 and total clonotype frequencies, severe oligoclonality showed up in patient CD8+ T cells, whereas patient CD4+ T cells did not show severe oligoclonality. In the entropy comparisons of patients against healthy controls, patients were shown as n=3 (open circles), and an effect of thymic development was suggested only as a possibility.

Genomic DNA was extracted with the QIAamp DNA Blood Mini Kit and sent for immunoSEQ repertoire analysis. A standard quantity of genomic DNA template was used for amplification of CDR3 regions by multiplex PCR. PCR products were sequenced on an Illumina platform. For the original study's pipeline: Alignment of sequences was done against a reference, and the V, D and J gene definitions came from IMGT. To eliminate PCR and sequencing errors, a nearest-neighbor clustering algorithm combined closely related sequences. V, D and J usage in productive unique and total sequences was analyzed using ImmunoSEQ Analyzer tools and R version 3.6.1. Imported from immuneACCESS, the table was reduced by TCRdb to in-frame sequences with V and J called. These copies leave out some clones; in studies compared against another copy, an unresolved V gene accounts for under half, and the cause of the remainder is not known. V and J calls and clone size are copied from that table; D and trimming were computed from the DNA. Counted in this sample were some 2,500 clones; 86% of them appeared once. Jointly, the top ten make up approximately 19% of the sample.

The receptor was derived from a young woman with POLD1 deficiency. Material: CD4+ T cells from blood. The V and J genes are TRBV18 and TRBJ1-4; perhaps TRBD1 is the D gene, with 6 bases matching. CDR3 protein: CASSPVIGQLNEKLFF. In nucleotide form, the sequence is TGTGCCAGCTCACCAGTCATTGGACAGCTTAATGAAAAACTGTTTTTT.